This TCR beta chain originates from a study of CD4+ T cells in melanoma. TCRdb's table, derived via immunoSEQ multiplex PCR, lists solely in-frame clones and lacks some. This table holds 8,500 to 14,000 clones, approximately 65% found once. Sequencing was carried out using cells from a culture (not recorded whether cultured in vitro). The clonotype comes from a human donor with melanoma.

Here the CDR3 DNA reads TGTGCCAGCAAGTTTGCAGCAGGAAACACCATATATTTT. It translates to CASKFAAGNTIYF. The chain combines TRBV27 with TRBJ1-3; no clear D gene. Trimming removed 7 bases from V and 4 bases from J, with 11 bases in between. The V gene's germline CDR1 is MNHEY and CDR2 SMNVEV (reference sequence). The CDR3 consists of 13 residues.